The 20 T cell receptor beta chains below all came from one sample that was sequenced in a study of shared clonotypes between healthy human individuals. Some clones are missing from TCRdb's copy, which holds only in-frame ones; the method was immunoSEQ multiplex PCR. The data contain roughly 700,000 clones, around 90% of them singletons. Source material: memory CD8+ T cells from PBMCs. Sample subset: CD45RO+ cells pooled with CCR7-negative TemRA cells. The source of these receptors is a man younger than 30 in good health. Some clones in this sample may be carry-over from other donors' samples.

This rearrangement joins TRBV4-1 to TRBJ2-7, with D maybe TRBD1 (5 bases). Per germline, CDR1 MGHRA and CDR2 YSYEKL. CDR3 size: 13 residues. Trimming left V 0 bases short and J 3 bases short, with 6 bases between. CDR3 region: CASSQDQGYEQYF. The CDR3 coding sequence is TGCGCCAGCAGCCAAGACCAGGGCTACGAGCAGTACTTC.

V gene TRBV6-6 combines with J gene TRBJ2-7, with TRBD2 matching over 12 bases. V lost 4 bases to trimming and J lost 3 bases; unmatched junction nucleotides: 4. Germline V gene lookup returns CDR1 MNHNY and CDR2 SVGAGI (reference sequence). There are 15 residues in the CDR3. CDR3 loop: CASSSRGLAGYEQYF. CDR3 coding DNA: TGTGCCAGCAGTTCCCGGGGACTAGCGGGCTACGAGCAGTACTTC.

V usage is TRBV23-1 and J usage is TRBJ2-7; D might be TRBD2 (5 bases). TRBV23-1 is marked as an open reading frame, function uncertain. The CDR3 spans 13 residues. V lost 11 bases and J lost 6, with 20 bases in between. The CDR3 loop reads CAHPEGPHREQYF. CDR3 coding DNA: TGCGCCCACCCTGAGGGCCCTCATCGCGAGCAGTACTTC.

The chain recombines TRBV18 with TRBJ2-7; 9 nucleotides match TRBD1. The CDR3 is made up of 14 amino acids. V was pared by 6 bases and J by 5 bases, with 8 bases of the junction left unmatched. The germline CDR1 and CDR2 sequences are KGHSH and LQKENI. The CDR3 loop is CASSRDRVWDEQYF. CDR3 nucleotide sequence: TGTGCCAGCTCTCGGGACAGGGTCTGGGACGAGCAGTACTTC.

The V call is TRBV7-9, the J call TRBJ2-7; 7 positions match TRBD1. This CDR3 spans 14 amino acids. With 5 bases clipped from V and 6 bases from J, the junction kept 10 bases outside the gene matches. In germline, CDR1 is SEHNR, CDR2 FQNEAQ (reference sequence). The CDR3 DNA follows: TGTGCCAGCAGCCACCACAGGGGCGCAGGCGAGCAGTACTTC. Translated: CASSHHRGAGEQYF.

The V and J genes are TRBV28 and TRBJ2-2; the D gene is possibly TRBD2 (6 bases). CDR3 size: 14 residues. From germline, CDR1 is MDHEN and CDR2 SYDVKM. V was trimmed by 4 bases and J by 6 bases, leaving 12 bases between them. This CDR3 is CASSWTIGAGELFF. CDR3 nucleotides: TGTGCCAGCAGTTGGACTATCGGGGCCGGGGAGCTGTTTTTT. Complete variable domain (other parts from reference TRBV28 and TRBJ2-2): DVKVTQSSRYLVKRTGEKVFLECVQDMDHENMFWYRQDPGLGLRLIYFSYDVKMKEKGDIPEGYSVSREKKERFSLILESASTNQTSMYLCASSWTIGAGELFFGEGSRLTVL.

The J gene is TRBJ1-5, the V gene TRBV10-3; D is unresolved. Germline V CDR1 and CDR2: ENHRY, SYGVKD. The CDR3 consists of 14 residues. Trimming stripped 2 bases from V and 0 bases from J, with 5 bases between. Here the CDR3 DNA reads TGTGCCATCAGTGAGACAGATAGCAATCAGCCCCAGCATTTT. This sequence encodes CAISETDSNQPQHF.

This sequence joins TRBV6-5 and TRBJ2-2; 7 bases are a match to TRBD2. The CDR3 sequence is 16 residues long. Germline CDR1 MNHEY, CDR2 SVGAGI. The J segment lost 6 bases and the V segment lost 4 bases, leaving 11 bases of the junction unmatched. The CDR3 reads CASSSYFGEGSGELFF. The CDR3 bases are TGTGCCAGCAGTTCTTACTTTGGGGAGGGGTCCGGGGAGCTGTTTTTT.

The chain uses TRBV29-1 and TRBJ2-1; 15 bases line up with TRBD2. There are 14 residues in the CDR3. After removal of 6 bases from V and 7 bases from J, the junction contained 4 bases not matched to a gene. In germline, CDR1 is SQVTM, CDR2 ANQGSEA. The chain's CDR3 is CSVSGTSGRNEQFF. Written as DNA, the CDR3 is TGCAGCGTAAGCGGGACTAGCGGGAGGAATGAGCAGTTCTTC.

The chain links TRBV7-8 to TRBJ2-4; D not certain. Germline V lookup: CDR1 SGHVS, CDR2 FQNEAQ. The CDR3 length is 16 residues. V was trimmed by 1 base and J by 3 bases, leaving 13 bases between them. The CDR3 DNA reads TGTGCCAGCAGCTTAGACTCCTGGGCGGTCAAAAACATTCAGTACTTC. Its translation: CASSLDSWAVKNIQYF.

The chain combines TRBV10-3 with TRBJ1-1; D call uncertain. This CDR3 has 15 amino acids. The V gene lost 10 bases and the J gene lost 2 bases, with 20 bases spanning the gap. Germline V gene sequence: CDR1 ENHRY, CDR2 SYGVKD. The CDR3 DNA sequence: TGTGCCACGCAGTTGGAGAACCTAAGTAACACTGAAGCTTTCTTT. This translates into CATQLENLSNTEAFF.

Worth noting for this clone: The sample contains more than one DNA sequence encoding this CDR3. CDR3 sequence reads: CASSLLGASYEQYF. CDR3 DNA sequence: TGTGCCAGCAGTTTACTAGGGGCATCCTACGAGCAGTACTTC. The rearrangement joins TRBV27 to TRBJ2-7, with D maybe TRBD1 (5 bases). The CDR3 has 14 amino acids. The germline gives CDR1 MNHEY, CDR2 SMNVEV (reference sequence). With 2 bases removed from V and 1 base from J, the gap between germline ends came to 9 bases.

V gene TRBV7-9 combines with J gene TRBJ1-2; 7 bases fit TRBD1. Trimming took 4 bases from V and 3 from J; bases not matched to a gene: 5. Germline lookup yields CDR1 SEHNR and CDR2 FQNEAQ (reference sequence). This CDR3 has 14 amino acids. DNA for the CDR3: TGTGCCAGCAGCTCGGGACAGAAGGACTATGGCTACACCTTC. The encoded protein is CASSSGQKDYGYTF.

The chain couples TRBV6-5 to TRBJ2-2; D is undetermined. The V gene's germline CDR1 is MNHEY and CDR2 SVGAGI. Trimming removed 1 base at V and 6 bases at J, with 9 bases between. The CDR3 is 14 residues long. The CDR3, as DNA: TGTGCCAGCAGTTACTGGCAGACGTCCGGGGAGCTGTTTTTT. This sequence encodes CASSYWQTSGELFF.

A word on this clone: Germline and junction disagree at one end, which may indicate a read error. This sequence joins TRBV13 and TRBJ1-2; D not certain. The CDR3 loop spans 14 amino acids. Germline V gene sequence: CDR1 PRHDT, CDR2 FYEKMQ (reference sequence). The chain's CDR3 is CASSLGRGAQVGSF. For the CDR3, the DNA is TGTGCCAGCAGCTTAGGCCGAGGCGCGCAGGTTGGCAGTTTC.

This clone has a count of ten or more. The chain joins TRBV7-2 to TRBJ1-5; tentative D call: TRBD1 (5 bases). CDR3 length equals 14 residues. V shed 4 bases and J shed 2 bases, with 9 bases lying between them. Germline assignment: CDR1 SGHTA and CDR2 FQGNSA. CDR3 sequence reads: CASSSGVGNQPQHF. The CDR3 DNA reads TGTGCCAGCAGCTCGGGGGTTGGCAATCAGCCCCAGCATTTT.

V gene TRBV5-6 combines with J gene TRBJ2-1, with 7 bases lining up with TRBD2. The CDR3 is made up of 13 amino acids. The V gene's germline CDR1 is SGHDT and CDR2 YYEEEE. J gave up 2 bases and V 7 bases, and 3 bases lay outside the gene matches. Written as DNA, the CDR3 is TGTGCCAGCGGCGGGGGACCCTACAATGAGCAGTTCTTC. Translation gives CASGGGPYNEQFF.

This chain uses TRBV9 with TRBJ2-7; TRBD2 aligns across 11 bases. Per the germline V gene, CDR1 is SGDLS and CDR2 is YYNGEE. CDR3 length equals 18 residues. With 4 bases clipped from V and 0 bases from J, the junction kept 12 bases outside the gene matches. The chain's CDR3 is CASSPRWSSGGSSYEQYF. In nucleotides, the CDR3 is TGTGCCAGCAGCCCCCGGTGGTCTAGCGGGGGGAGCTCCTACGAGCAGTACTTC.

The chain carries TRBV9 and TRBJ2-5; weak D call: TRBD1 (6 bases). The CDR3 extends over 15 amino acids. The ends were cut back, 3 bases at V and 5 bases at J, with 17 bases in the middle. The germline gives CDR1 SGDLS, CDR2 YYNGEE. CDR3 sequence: CASSAQGGLQETQYF. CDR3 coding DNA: TGTGCCAGCAGCGCACAAGGGGGTCTCCAGGAGACCCAGTACTTC.

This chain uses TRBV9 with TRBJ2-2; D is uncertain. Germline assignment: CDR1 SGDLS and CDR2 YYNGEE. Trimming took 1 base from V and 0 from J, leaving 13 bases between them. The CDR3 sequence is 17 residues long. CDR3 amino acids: CASSVHRGQPNTGELFF. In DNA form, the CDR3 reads TGTGCCAGCAGCGTACACCGTGGGCAGCCGAACACCGGGGAGCTGTTTTTT.